A selection of T cell receptor beta chains follows, all from one sample in a study of T cells in Graves' hyperthyroidism and ophthalmopathy. TCRdb ran MiXCR on the multiplex PCR reads and lists one entry per CDR3 protein. The repertoire includes over 500,000 distinct CDR3 sequences, 12% to 15% of them detected once, and approximately 13% sits in the top ten. The sequenced sample consisted of blood. The origin of the receptors is a woman aged 40 to 50 with Graves' hyperthyroidism. Each CDR3 is given with its conserved first and last residue. A D gene is named only where the DNA matches it firmly. For some rows the clone size is stated as once, few or many, or as a class when expanded; others skip it.

CDR3 DNA: TGTGCCAGTAGTAGGACAGAGGTCCCCTCTAGCGGGCAGTTCTTC
CDR3 protein: CASSRTEVPSSGQFF
CDR3 length: 15
V gene: TRBV19
clone size: many
D gene: NA
J gene: TRBJ2-1

CDR3 DNA: TGTGCCAGCAGCCGTAGGTTGGCGAACACCGGGGAGCTGTTTTTT
CDR3 protein: CASSRRLANTGELFF
CDR3 length: 15
V gene: TRBV9
clone size: few
D gene: NA
J gene: TRBJ2-2

CDR3 DNA: TGTGCCAGCAGTCCTAACCGGGTGGCGATAATGGATGGCTACACCTTC
CDR3 protein: CASSPNRVAIMDGYTF
CDR3 length: 16
V gene: TRBV12-3/TRBV12-4
clone size: NA
D gene: NA
J gene: TRBJ1-2

CDR3 DNA: TGTGCCAGCAGGGGGGACAGAGCCCGCTACGAGCAGTACTTC
CDR3 protein: CASRGDRARYEQYF
CDR3 length: 14
V gene: TRBV2
clone size: many
D gene: TRBD1
J gene: TRBJ2-7

CDR3 DNA: TGCGCCAGCAAAGCTAGCAATCAGCCCCAGCATTTT
CDR3 protein: CASKASNQPQHF
CDR3 length: 12
V gene: TRBV10-2
clone size: many
D gene: NA
J gene: TRBJ1-5

CDR3 DNA: TGTGCCAGCAGTGAAGCGTCCGGGAGGGGGAGGGCCTTCGATGAGCAGTTCTTC
CDR3 protein: CASSEASGRGRAFDEQFF
CDR3 length: 18
V gene: TRBV2
clone size: many
D gene: TRBD2
J gene: TRBJ2-1

CDR3 DNA: TGTGCCAGCAGCAACAGGGGCGACGAGCAGTACTTC
CDR3 protein: CASSNRGDEQYF
CDR3 length: 12
V gene: TRBV7-2
clone size: many
D gene: TRBD1
J gene: TRBJ2-7

CDR3 DNA: TGTGCCAGCTTAAGGCCAGGGGCCCCTTATGAGCAGTACTTC
CDR3 protein: CASLRPGAPYEQYF
CDR3 length: 14
V gene: TRBV2
clone size: NA
D gene: NA
J gene: TRBJ2-7

CDR3 DNA: TGTGCCAGCAGCGTAGATGCGGCTATCACAGATACGCAGTATTTT
CDR3 protein: CASSVDAAITDTQYF
CDR3 length: 15
V gene: TRBV9
clone size: NA
D gene: NA
J gene: TRBJ2-3

CDR3 DNA: TGCGCCAGCAGCGATTCTAGTGGGTGGAACACTGAAGCTTTCTTT
CDR3 protein: CASSDSSGWNTEAFF
CDR3 length: 15
V gene: TRBV5-1
clone size: NA
D gene: NA
J gene: TRBJ1-1

CDR3 DNA: TGTGCCAGCAGCATTCGGACAGGGTGGGATCAGCCCCAGCATTTT
CDR3 protein: CASSIRTGWDQPQHF
CDR3 length: 15
V gene: TRBV7-8
clone size: NA
D gene: TRBD1
J gene: TRBJ1-5

CDR3 DNA: TGTGCCAGCAGCTTAGAGGGGACGAACACCGGGGAGCTGTTTTTT
CDR3 protein: CASSLEGTNTGELFF
CDR3 length: 15
V gene: TRBV11-3
clone size: many
D gene: NA
J gene: TRBJ2-2

CDR3 DNA: TGCGCCAGCAGCCCCGGGACTAGCGGGATTCCCTACGAGCAGTACTTC
CDR3 protein: CASSPGTSGIPYEQYF
CDR3 length: 16
V gene: TRBV5-1
clone size: many
D gene: TRBD2
J gene: TRBJ2-7

CDR3 DNA: TGCAGTGCTAGAGGCGTACTAGCGGCCTACAATGAGCAGTTCTTC
CDR3 protein: CSARGVLAAYNEQFF
CDR3 length: 15
V gene: TRBV20-1
clone size: many
D gene: TRBD2
J gene: TRBJ2-1

CDR3 DNA: TGCAGTGCTAGAGGTGACGGAACCTATGGCTACACCTTC
CDR3 protein: CSARGDGTYGYTF
CDR3 length: 13
V gene: TRBV20-1
clone size: many
D gene: NA
J gene: TRBJ1-2

CDR3 DNA: TGTGCCAGCTCACAAATGCGAGACACAGATACGCAGTATTTT
CDR3 protein: CASSQMRDTDTQYF
CDR3 length: 14
V gene: TRBV18
clone size: many
D gene: NA
J gene: TRBJ2-3

CDR3 DNA: TGCAGCGTTGAATACGCGGGGAACACTGAAGCTTTCTTT
CDR3 protein: CSVEYAGNTEAFF
CDR3 length: 13
V gene: TRBV29-1
clone size: many
D gene: NA
J gene: TRBJ1-1

CDR3 DNA: TGTGCCATCAGTGGCCCGTTGACAGGACCTTCTGGAAACACCATATATTTT
CDR3 protein: CAISGPLTGPSGNTIYF
CDR3 length: 17
V gene: TRBV10-3
clone size: few
D gene: NA
J gene: TRBJ1-3

CDR3 DNA: TGCAGTGCTGATACTAGGCCCAGCGAGCAGTACTTC
CDR3 protein: CSADTRPSEQYF
CDR3 length: 12
V gene: TRBV20-1
clone size: NA
D gene: NA
J gene: TRBJ2-7

CDR3 DNA: TGCAGTGCTAATAGCGGCTCCTACAATGAGCAGTTCTTC
CDR3 protein: CSANSGSYNEQFF
CDR3 length: 13
V gene: TRBV20-1
clone size: few
D gene: NA
J gene: TRBJ2-1

CDR3 DNA: TGTGCCAGCAGCGAATCGAGTACCGGGGAGCTGTTTTTT
CDR3 protein: CASSESSTGELFF
CDR3 length: 13
V gene: TRBV9
clone size: NA
D gene: NA
J gene: TRBJ2-2

CDR3 DNA: TGTGCCAGCAGCCCGTCACGGAGCTCCTACAATGAGCAGTTCTTC
CDR3 protein: CASSPSRSSYNEQFF
CDR3 length: 15
V gene: TRBV7-8
clone size: few
D gene: NA
J gene: TRBJ2-1

CDR3 DNA: TGTGCCAGCAGCTCCAGTGTGGATACGCAGTATTTT
CDR3 protein: CASSSSVDTQYF
CDR3 length: 12
V gene: TRBV7-2
clone size: many
D gene: NA
J gene: TRBJ2-3

CDR3 DNA: TGTGCCAGCAGTGCCGGACAGCGCCGACGTACTGAAGCTTTCTTT
CDR3 protein: CASSAGQRRRTEAFF
CDR3 length: 15
V gene: TRBV28
clone size: many
D gene: NA
J gene: TRBJ1-1

CDR3 DNA: TGTGCCAGCAGCTTAACAGGACAGGGTTTCTATGGCTACACCTTC
CDR3 protein: CASSLTGQGFYGYTF
CDR3 length: 15
V gene: TRBV11-2
clone size: many
D gene: TRBD1
J gene: TRBJ1-2

CDR3 DNA: TGTGCCAGCAGCTTAGTACCCCTTGGGGGGACAGGGGGCCGAAATGAAAAACTGTTTTTT
CDR3 protein: CASSLVPLGGTGGRNEKLFF
CDR3 length: 20
V gene: TRBV7-2
clone size: many
D gene: TRBD1
J gene: TRBJ1-4